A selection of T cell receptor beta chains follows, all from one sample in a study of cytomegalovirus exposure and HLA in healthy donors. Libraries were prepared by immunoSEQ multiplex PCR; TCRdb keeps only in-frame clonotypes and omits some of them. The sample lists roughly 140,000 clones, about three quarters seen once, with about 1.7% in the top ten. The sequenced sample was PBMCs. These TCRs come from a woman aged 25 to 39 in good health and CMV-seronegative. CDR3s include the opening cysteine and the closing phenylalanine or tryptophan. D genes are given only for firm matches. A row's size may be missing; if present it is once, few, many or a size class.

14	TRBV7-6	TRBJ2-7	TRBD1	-	CASNTTGQTYEQYF	TGTGCCAGCAATACGACGGGACAGACCTACGAGCAGTACTTC
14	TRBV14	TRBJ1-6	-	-	CASSQMQYNSPLHF	TGTGCCAGCAGCCAAATGCAGTATAATTCACCCCTCCACTTT
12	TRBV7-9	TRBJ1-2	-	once	CASSLDNQANTF	TGTGCCAGCAGCTTAGATAACCAAGCAAACACCTTC
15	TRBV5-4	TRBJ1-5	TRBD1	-	CASSLGDRAGQPQHF	TGTGCCAGCAGCTTGGGGGACAGGGCCGGTCAGCCCCAGCATTTT
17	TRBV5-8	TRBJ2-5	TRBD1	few	CASSWSLGQGMKKTQYF	TGTGCCAGCAGCTGGAGCTTAGGACAGGGGATGAAAAAGACCCAGTACTTC
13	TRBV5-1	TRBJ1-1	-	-	CASRRLLNTEAFF	TGCGCCAGCAGAAGACTGCTGAACACTGAAGCTTTCTTT
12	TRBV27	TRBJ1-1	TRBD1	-	CASSLGQGNPFF	TGTGCCAGCAGCCTGGGACAGGGGAATCCTTTCTTT
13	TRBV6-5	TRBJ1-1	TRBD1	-	CASSPQGGTEAFF	TGTGCCAGCAGTCCCCAGGGGGGAACTGAAGCTTTCTTT
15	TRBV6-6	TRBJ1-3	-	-	CASSPQGVSGNTIYF	TGTGCCAGCAGCCCCCAGGGTGTCTCTGGAAACACCATATATTTT
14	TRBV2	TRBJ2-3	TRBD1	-	CASTGDRNTDTQYF	TGTGCCAGCACTGGGGACAGGAACACAGATACGCAGTATTTT
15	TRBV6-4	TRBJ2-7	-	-	CASSNRVQKGYEQYF	TGTGCCAGCAGTAACAGGGTTCAAAAAGGATACGAGCAGTACTTC
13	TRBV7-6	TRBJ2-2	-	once	CASSWTETGELFF	TGTGCCAGCAGCTGGACAGAAACCGGGGAGCTGTTTTTT
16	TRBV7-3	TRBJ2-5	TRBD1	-	CASSITGTGGRETQYF	TGTGCCAGCAGCATTACCGGGACAGGGGGCCGGGAGACCCAGTACTTC
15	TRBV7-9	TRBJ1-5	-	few	CASHAGGESNQPQHF	TGTGCCAGCCACGCCGGGGGGGAGAGCAATCAGCCCCAGCATTTT
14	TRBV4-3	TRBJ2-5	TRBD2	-	CASSQAWGGETQYF	TGCGCCAGCAGCCAGGCCTGGGGGGGAGAGACCCAGTACTTC
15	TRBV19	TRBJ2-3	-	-	CASRTTDASLDTQYF	TGTGCCAGTAGAACCACGGACGCTAGCCTTGATACGCAGTATTTT
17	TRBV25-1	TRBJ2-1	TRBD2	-	CASSEPAGGPPVNEQFF	TGTGCCAGCAGTGAACCAGCGGGGGGGCCTCCTGTCAATGAGCAGTTCTTC
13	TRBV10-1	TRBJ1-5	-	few	CASSDGPNQPQHF	TGCGCCAGCAGTGACGGTCCCAATCAGCCCCAGCATTTT
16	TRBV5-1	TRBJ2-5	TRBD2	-	CASRVGSGGPQETQYF	TGCGCCAGCAGAGTTGGGAGCGGGGGACCTCAAGAGACCCAGTACTTC
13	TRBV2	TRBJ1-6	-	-	CASSGANSAPLHF	TGTGCCAGCAGTGGGGCAAACTCGGCACCCCTCCACTTT